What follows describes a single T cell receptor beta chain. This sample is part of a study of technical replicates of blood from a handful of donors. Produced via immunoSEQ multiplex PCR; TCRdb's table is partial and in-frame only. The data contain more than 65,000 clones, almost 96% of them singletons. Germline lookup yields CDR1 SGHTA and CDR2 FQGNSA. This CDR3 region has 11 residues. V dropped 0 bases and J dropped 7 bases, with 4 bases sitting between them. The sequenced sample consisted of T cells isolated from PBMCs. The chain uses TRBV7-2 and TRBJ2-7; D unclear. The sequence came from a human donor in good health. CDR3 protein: CASSLAREQYF. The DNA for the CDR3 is TGTGCCAGCAGCTTAGCGAGGGAGCAGTACTTC.